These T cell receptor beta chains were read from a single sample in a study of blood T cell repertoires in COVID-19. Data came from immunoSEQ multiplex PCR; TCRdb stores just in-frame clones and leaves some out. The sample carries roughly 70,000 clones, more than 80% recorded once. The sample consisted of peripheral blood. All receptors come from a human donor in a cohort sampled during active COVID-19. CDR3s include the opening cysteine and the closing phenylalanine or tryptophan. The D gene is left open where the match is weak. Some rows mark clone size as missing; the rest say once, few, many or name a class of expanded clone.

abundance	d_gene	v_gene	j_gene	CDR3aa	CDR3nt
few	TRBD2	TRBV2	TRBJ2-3	CASSTGLAGGAVDTQYF	TGTGCCAGCAGTACCGGACTAGCGGGGGGTGCGGTTGATACGCAGTATTTT
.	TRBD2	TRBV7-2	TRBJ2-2	CASSPPPSGLAGNTGELFF	TGTGCCAGCAGCCCTCCGCCATCAGGACTAGCGGGGAACACCGGGGAGCTGTTTTTT
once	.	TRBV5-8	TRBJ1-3	CASSDLDRTGNTIYF	TGTGCCAGCAGCGACCTGGACAGAACTGGAAACACCATATATTTT
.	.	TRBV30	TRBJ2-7	CAGNLGGLSYEQYF	TGTGCCGGGAACTTGGGAGGCCTCTCCTACGAGCAGTACTTC
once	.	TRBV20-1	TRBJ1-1	CSASIRVRGEAFF	TGCAGTGCTAGTATTCGGGTGCGGGGTGAAGCTTTCTTT
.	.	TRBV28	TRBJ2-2	CASRRGWNTGELFF	TGTGCCAGCAGGCGAGGTTGGAACACCGGGGAGCTGTTTTTT
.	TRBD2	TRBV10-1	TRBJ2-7	CASSVGTSGGQAEQYF	TGCGCCAGCAGTGTAGGGACTAGCGGGGGGCAAGCCGAGCAGTACTTC
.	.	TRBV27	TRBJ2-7	CASSSIYEQYF	TGTGCCAGCAGTTCTATCTACGAGCAGTACTTC
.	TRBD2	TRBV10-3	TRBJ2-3	CATHGTSGGPSTDTQYF	TGTGCCACCCACGGGACTAGCGGGGGCCCAAGCACAGATACGCAGTATTTT
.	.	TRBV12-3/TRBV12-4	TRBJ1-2	CASSSGQFYGYTF	TGTGCCAGCAGTTCGGGTCAGTTCTATGGCTACACCTTC
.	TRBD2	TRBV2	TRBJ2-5	CASSAGTSGGPAQYF	TGTGCCAGCAGCGCCGGGACTAGCGGGGGGCCGGCCCAGTACTTC
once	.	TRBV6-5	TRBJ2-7	CASFEREAYEQYF	TGTGCCAGCTTTGAGAGGGAGGCGTACGAGCAGTACTTC
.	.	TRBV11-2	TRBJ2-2	CASSLQTGPTGELFF	TGTGCCAGCAGCCTTCAGACAGGACCCACCGGGGAGCTGTTTTTT
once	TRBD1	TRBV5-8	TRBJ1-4	CASSLAATGEREKLFF	TGTGCCAGCAGCTTGGCCGCGACAGGGGAGCGTGAAAAACTGTTTTTT